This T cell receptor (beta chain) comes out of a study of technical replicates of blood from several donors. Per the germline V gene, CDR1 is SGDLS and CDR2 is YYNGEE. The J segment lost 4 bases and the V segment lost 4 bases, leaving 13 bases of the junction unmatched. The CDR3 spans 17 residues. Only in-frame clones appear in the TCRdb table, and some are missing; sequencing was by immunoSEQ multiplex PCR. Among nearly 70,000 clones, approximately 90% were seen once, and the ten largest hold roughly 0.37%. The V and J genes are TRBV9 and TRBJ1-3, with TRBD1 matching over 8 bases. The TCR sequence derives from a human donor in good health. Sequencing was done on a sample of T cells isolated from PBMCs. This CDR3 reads CASSTGQGAREGNTIYF. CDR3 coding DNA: TGTGCCAGCAGCACTGGACAGGGTGCTAGAGAAGGAAACACCATATATTTT.